The entry that follows covers one T cell receptor beta chain sequence. The data belong to a study of patients and donors after allogeneic stem cell transplantation. Trimming shortened V by 0 bases and J by 4 bases, and 12 bases separated the two germline ends. Germline assignment: CDR1 DFQATT and CDR2 SNEGSKA (reference sequence). CDR3 size: 15 residues. MiXCR, run by TCRdb on the RT-PCR reads, gives a single entry per CDR3 protein. The table has about a million distinct CDR3 sequences, under 20% seen once. The clonotype originates from a human donor who was either an allogeneic HSCT recipient or a stem cell or donor lymphocyte infusion donor (not recorded which). It is not recorded whose cells these are; they may come from a transplant donor. J is TRBJ2-2 and V is TRBV20-1; D is uncertain. The sequenced sample was blood, either unsorted or a sorted T cell fraction (not recorded which). DNA of the CDR3: TGCAGTGCTAGAGATGATTTTCTTATCACCGGGGAGCTGTTTTTT. This encodes CSARDDFLITGELFF.